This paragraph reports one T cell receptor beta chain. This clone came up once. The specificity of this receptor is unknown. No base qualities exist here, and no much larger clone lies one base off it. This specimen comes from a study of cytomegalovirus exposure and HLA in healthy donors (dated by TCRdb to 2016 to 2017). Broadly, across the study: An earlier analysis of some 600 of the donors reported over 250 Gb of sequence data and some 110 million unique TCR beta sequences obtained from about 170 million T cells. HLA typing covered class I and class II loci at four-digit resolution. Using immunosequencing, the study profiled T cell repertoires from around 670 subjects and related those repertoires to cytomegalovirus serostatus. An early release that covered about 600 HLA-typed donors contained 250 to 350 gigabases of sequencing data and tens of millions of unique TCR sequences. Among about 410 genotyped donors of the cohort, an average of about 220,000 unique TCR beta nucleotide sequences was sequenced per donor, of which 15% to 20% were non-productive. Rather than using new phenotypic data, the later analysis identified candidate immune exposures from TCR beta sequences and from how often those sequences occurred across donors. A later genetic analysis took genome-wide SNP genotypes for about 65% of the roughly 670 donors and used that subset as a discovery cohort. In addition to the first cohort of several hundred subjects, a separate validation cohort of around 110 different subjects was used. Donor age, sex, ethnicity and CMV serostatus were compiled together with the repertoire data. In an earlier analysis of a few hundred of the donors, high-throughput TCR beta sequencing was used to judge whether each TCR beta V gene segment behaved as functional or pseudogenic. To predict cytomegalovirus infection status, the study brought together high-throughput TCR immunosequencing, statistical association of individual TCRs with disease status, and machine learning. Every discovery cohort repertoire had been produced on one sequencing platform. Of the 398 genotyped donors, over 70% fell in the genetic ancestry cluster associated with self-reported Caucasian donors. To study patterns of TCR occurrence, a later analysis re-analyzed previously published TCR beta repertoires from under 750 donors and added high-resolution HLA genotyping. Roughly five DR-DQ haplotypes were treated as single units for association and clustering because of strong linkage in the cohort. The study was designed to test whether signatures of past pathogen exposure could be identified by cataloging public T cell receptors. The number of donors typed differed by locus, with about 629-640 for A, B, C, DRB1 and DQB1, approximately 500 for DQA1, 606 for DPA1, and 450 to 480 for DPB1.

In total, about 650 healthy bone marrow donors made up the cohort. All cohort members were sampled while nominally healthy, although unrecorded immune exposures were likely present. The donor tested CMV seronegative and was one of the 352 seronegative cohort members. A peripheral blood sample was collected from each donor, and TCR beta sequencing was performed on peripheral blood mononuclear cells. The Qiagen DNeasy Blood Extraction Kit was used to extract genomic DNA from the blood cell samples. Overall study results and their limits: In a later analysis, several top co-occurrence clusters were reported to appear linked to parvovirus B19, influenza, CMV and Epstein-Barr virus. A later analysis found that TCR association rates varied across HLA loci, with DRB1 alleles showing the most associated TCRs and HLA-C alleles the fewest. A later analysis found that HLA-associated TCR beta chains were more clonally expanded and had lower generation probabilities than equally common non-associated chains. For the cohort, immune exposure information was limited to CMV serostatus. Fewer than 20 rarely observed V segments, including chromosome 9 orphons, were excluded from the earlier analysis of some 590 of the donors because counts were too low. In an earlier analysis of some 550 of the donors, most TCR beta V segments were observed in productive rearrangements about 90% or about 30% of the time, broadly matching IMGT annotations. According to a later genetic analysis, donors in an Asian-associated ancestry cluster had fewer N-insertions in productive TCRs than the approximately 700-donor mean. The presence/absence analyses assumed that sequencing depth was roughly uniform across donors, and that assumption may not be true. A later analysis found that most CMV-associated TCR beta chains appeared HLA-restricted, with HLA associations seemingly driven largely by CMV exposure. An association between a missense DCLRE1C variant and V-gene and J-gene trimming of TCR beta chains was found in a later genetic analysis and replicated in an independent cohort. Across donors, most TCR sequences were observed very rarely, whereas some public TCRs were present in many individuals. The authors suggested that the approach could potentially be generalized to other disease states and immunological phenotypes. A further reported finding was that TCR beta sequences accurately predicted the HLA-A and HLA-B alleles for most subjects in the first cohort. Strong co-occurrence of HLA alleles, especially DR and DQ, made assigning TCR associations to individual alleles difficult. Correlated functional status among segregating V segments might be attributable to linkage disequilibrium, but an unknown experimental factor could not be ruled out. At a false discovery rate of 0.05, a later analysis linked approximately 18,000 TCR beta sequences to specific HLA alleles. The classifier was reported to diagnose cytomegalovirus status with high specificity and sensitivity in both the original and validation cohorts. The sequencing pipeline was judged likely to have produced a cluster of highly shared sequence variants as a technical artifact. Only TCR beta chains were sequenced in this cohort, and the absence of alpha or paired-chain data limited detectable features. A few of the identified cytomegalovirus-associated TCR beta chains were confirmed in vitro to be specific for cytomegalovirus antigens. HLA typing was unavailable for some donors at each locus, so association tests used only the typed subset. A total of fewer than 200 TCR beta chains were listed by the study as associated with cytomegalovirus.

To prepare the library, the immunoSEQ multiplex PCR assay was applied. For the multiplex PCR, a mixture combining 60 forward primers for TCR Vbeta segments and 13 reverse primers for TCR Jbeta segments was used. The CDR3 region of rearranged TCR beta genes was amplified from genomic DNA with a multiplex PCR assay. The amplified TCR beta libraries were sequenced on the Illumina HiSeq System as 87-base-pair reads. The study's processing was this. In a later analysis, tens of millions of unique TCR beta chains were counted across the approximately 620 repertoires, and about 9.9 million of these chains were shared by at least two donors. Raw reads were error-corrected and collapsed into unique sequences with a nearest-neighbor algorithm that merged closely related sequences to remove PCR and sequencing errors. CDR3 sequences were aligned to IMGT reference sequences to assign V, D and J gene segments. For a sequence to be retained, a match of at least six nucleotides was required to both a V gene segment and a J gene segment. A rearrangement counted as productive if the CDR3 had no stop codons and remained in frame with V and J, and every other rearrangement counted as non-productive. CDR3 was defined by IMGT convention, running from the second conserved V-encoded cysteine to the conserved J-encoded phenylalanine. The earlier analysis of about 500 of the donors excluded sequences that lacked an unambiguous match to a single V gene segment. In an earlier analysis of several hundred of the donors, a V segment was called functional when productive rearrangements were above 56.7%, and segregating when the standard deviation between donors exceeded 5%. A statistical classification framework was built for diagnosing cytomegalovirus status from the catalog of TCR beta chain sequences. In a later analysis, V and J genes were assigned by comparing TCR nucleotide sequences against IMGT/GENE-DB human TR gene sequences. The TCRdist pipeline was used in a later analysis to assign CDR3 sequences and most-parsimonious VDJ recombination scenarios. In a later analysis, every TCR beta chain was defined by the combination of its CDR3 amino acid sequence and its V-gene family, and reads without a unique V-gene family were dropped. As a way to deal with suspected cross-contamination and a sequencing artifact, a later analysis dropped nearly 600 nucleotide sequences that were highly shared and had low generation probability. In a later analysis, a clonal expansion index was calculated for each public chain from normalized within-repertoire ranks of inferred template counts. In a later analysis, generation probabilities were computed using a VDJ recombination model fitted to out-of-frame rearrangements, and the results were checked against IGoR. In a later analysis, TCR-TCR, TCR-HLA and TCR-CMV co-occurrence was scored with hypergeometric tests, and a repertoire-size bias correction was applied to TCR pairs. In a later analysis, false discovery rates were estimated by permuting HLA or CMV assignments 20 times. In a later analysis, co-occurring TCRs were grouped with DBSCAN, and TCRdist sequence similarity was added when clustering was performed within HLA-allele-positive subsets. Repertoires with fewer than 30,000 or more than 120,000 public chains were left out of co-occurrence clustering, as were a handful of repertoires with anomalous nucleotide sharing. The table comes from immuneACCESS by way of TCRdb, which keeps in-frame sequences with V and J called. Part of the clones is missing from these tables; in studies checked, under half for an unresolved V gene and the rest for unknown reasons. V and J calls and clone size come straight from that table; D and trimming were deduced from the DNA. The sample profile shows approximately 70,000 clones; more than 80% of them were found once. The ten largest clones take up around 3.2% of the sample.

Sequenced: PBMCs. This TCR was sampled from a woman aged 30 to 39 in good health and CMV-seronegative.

The bases are TGTGCCAGCAGCATCGATGGGACAGGGCCGAACACTGAAGCTTTCTTT. This yields the protein CASSIDGTGPNTEAFF. The chain is assembled from TRBV5-4 and TRBJ1-1; 9 central bases correspond to TRBD1. The junction shows trimming of 4 bases on V and 1 base on J, and the gene matches do not reach 8 bases of it. The CDR3 goes from the cysteine to the phenylalanine over 16 residues. Just the 48-base CDR3 DNA is kept, in frame starting at base 1. CDR1 and CDR2 (SGHNT, YYREEE) derive from the germline V gene (reference sequence).